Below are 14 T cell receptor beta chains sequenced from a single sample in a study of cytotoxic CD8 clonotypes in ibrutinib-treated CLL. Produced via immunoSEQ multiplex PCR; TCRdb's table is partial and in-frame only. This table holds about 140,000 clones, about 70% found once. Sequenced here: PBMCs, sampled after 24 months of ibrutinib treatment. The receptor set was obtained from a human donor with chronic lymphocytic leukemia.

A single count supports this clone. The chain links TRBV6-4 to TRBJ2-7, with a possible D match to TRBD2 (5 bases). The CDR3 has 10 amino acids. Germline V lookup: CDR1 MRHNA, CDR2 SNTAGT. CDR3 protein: CASSEAGPGV. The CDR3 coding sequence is TGTGCCAGCAGTGAGGCCGGGCCGGGGGTC.

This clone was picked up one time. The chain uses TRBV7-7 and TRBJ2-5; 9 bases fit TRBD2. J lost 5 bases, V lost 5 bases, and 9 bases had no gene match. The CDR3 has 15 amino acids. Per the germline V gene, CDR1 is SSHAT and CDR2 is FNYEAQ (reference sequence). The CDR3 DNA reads TGTGCCAGCAGCCCGACTAGCGGATTTAGGGAGACCCAGTACTTC. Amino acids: CASSPTSGFRETQYF.

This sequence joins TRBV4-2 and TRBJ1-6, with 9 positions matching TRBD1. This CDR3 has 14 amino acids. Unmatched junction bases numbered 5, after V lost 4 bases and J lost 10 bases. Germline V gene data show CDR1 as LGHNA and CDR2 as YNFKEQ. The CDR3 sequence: CASSPGTGWSPLHF. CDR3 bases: TGTGCCAGCAGCCCCGGGACAGGGTGGTCACCCCTCCACTTT.

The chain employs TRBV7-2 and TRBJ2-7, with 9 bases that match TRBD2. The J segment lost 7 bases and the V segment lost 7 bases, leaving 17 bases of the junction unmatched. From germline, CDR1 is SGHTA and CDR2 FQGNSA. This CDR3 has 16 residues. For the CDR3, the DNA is TGTGCCAGCACCCTCCGGGCCGCGGGAGGGCCGGGGGAGCAGTACTTC. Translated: CASTLRAAGGPGEQYF.

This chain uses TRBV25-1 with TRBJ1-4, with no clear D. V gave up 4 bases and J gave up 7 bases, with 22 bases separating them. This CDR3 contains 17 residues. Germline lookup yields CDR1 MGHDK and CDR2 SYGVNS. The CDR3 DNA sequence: TGTGCCAGCAGTGTTCCGGGCCCCCCGAGAGTGGGTGAAAAACTGTTTTTT. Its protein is CASSVPGPPRVGEKLFF.

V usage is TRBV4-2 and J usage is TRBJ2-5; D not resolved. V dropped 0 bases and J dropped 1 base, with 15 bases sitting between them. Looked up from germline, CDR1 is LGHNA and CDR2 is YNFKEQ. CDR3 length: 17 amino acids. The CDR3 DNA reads TGTGCCAGCAGCCAAGACCCGACCCCCCCGGGCCAAGAGACCCAGTACTTC. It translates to CASSQDPTPPGQETQYF.

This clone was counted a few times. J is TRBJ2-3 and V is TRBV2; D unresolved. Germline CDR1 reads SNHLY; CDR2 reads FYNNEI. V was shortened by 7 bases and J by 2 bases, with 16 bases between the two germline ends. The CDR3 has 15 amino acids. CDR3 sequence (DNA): TGTGCCAGCACGGGCACCCAAACCTCCACAGATACGCAGTATTTT. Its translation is CASTGTQTSTDTQYF.

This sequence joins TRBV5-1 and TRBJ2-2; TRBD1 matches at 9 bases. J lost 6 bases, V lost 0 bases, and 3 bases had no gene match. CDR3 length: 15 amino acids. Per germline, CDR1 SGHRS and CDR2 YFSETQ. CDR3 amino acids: CASSLGDRAPGELFF. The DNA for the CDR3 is TGCGCCAGCAGCTTGGGGGACAGGGCGCCCGGGGAGCTGTTTTTT.

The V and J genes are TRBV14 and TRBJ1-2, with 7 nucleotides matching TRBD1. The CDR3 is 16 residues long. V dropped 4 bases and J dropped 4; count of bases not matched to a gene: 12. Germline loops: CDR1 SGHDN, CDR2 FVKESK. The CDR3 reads CASSPLQGRGVYGYTF. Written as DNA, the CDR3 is TGTGCCAGCAGCCCCCTACAGGGGCGCGGGGTCTATGGCTACACCTTC.

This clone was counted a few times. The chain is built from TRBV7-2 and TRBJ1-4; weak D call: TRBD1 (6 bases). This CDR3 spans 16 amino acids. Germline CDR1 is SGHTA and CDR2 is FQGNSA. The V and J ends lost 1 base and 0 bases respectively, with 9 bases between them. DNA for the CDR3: TGTGCCAGCAGCTTAGTAGGGGGGACAACTAATGAAAAACTGTTTTTT. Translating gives CASSLVGGTTNEKLFF.

The CDR3 DNA reads as TGTGCCAGCAGCAAGCCGGGACAGGGAATAGAAAAACTGTTTTTT. Its translation is CASSKPGQGIEKLFF. The gene calls are TRBV27 and TRBJ1-4, with 9 bases fitting TRBD1. V shed 6 bases and J 8 bases; nucleotides not matched to a gene: 10. Germline V gene sequence: CDR1 MNHEY, CDR2 SMNVEV (reference sequence). The CDR3 sequence is 15 residues long.

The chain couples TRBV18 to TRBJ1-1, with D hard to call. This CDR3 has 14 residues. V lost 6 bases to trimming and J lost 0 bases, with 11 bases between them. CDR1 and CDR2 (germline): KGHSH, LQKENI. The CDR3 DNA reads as TGTGCCAGCTCCCCGACACCTCTGAACACTGAAGCTTTCTTT. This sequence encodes CASSPTPLNTEAFF.

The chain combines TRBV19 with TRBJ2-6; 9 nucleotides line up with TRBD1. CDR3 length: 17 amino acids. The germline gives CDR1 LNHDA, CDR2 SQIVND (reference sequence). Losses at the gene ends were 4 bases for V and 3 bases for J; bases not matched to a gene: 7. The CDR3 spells CASSSGQGIGGANVLTF. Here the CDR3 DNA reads TGTGCCAGTAGTAGCGGACAGGGGATTGGTGGGGCCAACGTCCTGACTTTC.

CDR3 in amino acids: CASSFEGWRGIQYF. The CDR3 DNA reads TGTGCCAGCAGCTTTGAAGGGTGGAGGGGCATTCAGTACTTC. The chain has TRBV5-6 and TRBJ2-4, with D possibly matching TRBD2 (6 bases). With 2 bases removed from V and 9 bases from J, the gap between germline ends came to 15 bases. Per the germline V gene, CDR1 is SGHDT and CDR2 is YYEEEE. CDR3 length equals 14 residues.